This T cell receptor (beta chain) was found in a study of immune evolution from preneoplasia to lung adenocarcinoma (dated by TCRdb to 2020 to 2023). Turning to the overall study: HLA loss of heterozygosity was found in about 6.3% of AIS, more than 13% of MIA and 33% of ADC lesions, and in no AAH lesions. The study combined immune gene expression, TCR sequencing and multiplex immunofluorescence to profile immune contexture across lung adenocarcinoma precursors and invasive adenocarcinoma. Resected precursor lesions (AAH, AIS, MIA) and invasive adenocarcinomas were compared against paired morphologically normal lung tissue. The sample size was set by how many specimens were available, not by a prior power calculation. Whole exome sequencing and methylation data from the same cohort of nodules were integrated with the immune data. The overall cohort comprised roughly 52 patients with pulmonary nodules who underwent surgical resection. A total of approximately 56 patients contributed TCR sequencing data. According to the study, roughly 100 samples were used for TCR sequencing. POLYSOLVER was used to infer Class I HLA alleles from exome data, and LOHHLA was used to detect allele-specific HLA loss. Findings and caveats that apply to the study as a whole: KRAS-mutant nodules showed the highest T cell clonality compared with EGFR-mutant or double wild-type lesions. Normal lung had the highest top T cell clone frequencies, which appeared to decline progressively from AAH through AIS, MIA and invasive adenocarcinoma. All patients were from Japan and China, so applicability to Western populations was uncertain. Clonality was highest in normal lung, while later-stage lesions appeared to show lower clonality but higher T cell density and diversity. Findings were based on association rather than direct causation; larger cohorts with long-term follow-up and longitudinal biopsies were deemed needed.

From the cysteine up to the phenylalanine, the CDR3 has a length of 12 residues. The kept DNA is CDR3 alone, 36 bases in frame from the first base. From the germline V gene (reference sequence), CDR1 is MNHEY and CDR2 is SMNVEV. V and J lose 5 bases and 5 bases, and a span of 9 bases separates them. Using the immunoSEQ hsTCRbeta Kit, TCR beta CDR3 regions were sequenced from DNA. In the original analysis: TCR sequencing data were analysed with the ImmunoSEQ Analyzer. T cell clonality was defined as 1 minus Pielou's evenness, calculated on productive rearrangements. The inverse Simpson index, applied to productive templates, was used to measure T cell diversity. T cell density was expressed as TCR beta template counts normalized to usable DNA, with usable DNA estimated by amplifying and sequencing housekeeping genes. Two-sided Kruskal-Wallis tests were used to compare TCR metrics between histologic stages. What TCRdb holds here is the immuneACCESS table cut down to in-frame rearrangements. Part of the clones is not present; checked against another copy, under half of the missing clones reflect an unresolved V gene, and the others are unexplained. That table is the source of V, J and clone size, and D and trimming were worked out from the DNA. The sample has 4,500 to 6,500 clones on record, roughly 86% of them singletons. The ten largest account for 3.3% of the sample.

As concerns this clone: The antigen this receptor binds is unknown. Per-base quality was not reported, and no clone a single base away is much larger than it.

Between about 2014 and 2018, the patients underwent resection in either Japan or China. The histologic diagnosis of each case was independently confirmed on H&E slides by two lung cancer pathologists. Premalignant or tumor cells were enriched for nucleic acid extraction by macro-dissection performed after pathologic assessment. The AllPrep DNA/RNA FFPE Kit was used to isolate DNA from FFPE tissue. The sequence was collected from a person between 50 and 69 years old with lung adenocarcinoma. The sequence joins TRBV27 to TRBJ2-5; the D gene is perhaps TRBD2, from 6 matching bases. Material for sequencing was FFPE invasive lung adenocarcinoma tissue. Sample cell subset or site, as interpreted from the label and publication: frankly invasive lung adenocarcinoma (ADC). The nucleotides read TGTGCCAGCAGTCCCGGAGGGGAGACCCAGTACTTC. It specifies CASSPGGETQYF.